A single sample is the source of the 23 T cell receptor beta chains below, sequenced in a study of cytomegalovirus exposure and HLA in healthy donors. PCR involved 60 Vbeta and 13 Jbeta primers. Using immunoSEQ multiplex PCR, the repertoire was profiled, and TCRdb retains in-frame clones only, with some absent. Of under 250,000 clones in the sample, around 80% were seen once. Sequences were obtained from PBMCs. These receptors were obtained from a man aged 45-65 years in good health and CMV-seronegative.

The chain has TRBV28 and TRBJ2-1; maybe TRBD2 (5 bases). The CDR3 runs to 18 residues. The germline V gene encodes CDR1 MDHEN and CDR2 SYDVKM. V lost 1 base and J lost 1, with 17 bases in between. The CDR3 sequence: CASSLYPPGGPSYNEQFF. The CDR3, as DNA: TGTGCCAGCAGTTTATATCCCCCTGGCGGGCCTTCCTACAATGAGCAGTTCTTC.

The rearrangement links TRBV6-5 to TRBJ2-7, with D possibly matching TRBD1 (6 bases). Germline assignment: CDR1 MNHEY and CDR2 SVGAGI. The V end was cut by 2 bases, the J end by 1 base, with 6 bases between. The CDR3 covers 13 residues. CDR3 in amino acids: CASSYGQSYEQYF. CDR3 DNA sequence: TGTGCCAGCAGTTACGGACAGTCCTACGAGCAGTACTTC.

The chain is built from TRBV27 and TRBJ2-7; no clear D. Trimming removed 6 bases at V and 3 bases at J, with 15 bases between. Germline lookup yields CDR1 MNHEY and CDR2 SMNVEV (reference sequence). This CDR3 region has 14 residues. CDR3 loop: CASRPNVQLYEQYF. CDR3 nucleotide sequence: TGTGCCAGCAGACCAAATGTACAGCTCTACGAGCAGTACTTC.

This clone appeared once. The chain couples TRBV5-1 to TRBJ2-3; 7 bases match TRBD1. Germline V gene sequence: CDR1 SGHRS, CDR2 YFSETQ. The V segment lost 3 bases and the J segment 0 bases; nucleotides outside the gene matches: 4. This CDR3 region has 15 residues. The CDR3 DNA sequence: TGCGCCAGCAGCTCACAGGGGACCAGCACAGATACGCAGTATTTT. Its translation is CASSSQGTSTDTQYF.

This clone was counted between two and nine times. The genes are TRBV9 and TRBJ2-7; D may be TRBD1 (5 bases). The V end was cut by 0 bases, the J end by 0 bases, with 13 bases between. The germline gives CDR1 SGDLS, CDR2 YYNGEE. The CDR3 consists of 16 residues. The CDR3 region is CASSVGRERASYEQYF. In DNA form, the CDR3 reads TGTGCCAGCAGCGTAGGCAGGGAAAGGGCCTCCTACGAGCAGTACTTC.

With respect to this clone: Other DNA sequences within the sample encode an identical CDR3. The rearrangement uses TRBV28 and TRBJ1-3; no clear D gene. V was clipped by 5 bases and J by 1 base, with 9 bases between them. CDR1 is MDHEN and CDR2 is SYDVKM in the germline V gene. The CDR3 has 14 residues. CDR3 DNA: TGTGCCAGCAGTGCCCCGGGTTCTGGAAACACCATATATTTT. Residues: CASSAPGSGNTIYF.

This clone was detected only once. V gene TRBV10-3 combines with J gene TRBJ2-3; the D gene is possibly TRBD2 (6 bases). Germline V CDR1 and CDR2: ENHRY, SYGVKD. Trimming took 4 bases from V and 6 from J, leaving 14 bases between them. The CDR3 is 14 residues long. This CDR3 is CAISAGDVSDTQYF. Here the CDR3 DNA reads TGTGCCATCAGTGCGGGGGACGTTTCGGATACGCAGTATTTT.

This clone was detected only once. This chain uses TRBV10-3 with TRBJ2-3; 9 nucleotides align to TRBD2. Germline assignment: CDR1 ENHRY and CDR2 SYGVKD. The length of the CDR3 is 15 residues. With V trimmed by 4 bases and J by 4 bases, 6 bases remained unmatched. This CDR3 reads CAISGGSGRSDTQYF. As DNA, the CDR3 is TGTGCCATCAGTGGGGGTAGCGGGAGATCAGATACGCAGTATTTT.

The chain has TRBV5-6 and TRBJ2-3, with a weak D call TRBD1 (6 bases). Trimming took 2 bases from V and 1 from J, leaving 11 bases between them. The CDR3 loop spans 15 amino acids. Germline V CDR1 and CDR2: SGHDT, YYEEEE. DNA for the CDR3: TGTGCCAGCAGCTTCCCGGGACAAGGCACAGATACGCAGTATTTT. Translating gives CASSFPGQGTDTQYF.

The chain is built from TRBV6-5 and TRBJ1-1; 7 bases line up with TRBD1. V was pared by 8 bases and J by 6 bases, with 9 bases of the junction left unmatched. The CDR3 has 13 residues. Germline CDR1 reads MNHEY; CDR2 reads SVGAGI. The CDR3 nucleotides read TGTGCCAGCCAAAGACAGGGCGTCGCTGAAGCTTTCTTT. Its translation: CASQRQGVAEAFF.

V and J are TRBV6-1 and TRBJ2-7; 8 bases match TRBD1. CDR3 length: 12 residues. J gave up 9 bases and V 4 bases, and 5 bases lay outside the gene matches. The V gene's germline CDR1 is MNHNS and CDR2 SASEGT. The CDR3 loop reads CASSAGQGGQYF. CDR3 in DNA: TGTGCCAGCAGTGCCGGACAGGGAGGGCAGTACTTC.

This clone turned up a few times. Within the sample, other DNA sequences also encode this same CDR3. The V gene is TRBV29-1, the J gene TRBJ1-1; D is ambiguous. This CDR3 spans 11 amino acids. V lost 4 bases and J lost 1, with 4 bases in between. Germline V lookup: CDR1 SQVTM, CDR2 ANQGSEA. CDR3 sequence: CSVVRNTEAFF. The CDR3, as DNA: TGCAGCGTTGTCCGGAACACTGAAGCTTTCTTT.

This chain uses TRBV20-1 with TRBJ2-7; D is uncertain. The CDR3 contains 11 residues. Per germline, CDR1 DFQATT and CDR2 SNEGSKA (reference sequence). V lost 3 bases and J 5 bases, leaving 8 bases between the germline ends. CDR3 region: CSARRVDEQYF. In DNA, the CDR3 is TGCAGTGCTAGGCGAGTGGACGAGCAGTACTTC.

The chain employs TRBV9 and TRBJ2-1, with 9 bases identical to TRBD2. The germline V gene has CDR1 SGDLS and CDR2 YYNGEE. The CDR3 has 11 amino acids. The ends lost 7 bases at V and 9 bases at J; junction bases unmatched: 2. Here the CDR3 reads CASAGGSEQFF. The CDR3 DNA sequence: TGTGCCAGCGCGGGGGGGAGTGAGCAGTTCTTC.

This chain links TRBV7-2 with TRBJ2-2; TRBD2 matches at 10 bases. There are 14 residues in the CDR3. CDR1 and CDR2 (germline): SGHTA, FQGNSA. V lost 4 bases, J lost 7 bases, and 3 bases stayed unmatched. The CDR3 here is CASSYLAGVGELFF. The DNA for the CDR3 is TGTGCCAGCAGCTACCTAGCGGGAGTCGGGGAGCTGTTTTTT.

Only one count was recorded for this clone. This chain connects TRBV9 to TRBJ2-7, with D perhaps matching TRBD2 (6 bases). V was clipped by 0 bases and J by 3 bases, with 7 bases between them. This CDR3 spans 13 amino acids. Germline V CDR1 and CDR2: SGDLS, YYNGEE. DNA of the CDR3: TGTGCCAGCAGCGTAGAGGAGGGCTACGAGCAGTACTTC. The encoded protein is CASSVEEGYEQYF.

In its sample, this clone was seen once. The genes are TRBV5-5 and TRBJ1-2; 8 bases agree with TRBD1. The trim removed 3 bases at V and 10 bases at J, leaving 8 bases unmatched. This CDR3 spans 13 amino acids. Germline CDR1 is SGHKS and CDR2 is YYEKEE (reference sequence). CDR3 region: CASSSGDRKNYTF. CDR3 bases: TGTGCCAGCAGCTCGGGGGACAGGAAGAACTACACCTTC.

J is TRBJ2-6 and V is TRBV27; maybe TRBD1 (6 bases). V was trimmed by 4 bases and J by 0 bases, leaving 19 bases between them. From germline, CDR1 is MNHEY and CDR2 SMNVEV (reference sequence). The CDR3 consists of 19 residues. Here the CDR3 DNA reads TGTGCCAGCAGTTCCCTCCGGCAGGGGCTCCTCTCTGGGGCCAACGTCCTGACTTTC. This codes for CASSSLRQGLLSGANVLTF.

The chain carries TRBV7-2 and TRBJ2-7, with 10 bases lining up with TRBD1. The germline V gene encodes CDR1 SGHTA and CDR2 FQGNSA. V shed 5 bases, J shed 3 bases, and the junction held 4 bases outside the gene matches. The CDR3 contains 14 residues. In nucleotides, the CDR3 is TGTGCCAGCAGCCCGGGACAGGGGCGCTACGAGCAGTACTTC. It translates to CASSPGQGRYEQYF.

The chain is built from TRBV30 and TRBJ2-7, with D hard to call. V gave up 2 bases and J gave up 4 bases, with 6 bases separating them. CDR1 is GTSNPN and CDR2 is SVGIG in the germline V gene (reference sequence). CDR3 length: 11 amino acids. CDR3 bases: TGTGCCTGGAGTTTAGCTTACGAGCAGTACTTC. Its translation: CAWSLAYEQYF.

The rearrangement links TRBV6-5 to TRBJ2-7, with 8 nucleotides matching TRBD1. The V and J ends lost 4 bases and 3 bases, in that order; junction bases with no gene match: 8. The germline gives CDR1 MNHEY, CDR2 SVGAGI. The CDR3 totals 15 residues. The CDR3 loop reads CASSLDRESIYEQYF. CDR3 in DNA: TGTGCCAGCAGTTTGGACAGGGAGTCGATCTACGAGCAGTACTTC.

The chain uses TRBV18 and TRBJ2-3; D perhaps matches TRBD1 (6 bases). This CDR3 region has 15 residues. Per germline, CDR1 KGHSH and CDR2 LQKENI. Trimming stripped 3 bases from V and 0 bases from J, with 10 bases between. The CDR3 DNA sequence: TGTGCCAGCTCACCCCCCGGGACAAGCACAGATACGCAGTATTTT. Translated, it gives CASSPPGTSTDTQYF.

The chain's CDR3 is CASSDPGMNTEAFF. As DNA, the CDR3 is TGTGCCAGCAGTGACCCAGGGATGAACACTGAAGCTTTCTTT. This chain uses TRBV6-1 with TRBJ1-1; perhaps TRBD1 as D (5 bases). V lost 3 bases to trimming and J lost 0 bases, with 8 bases between them. Germline V gene lookup returns CDR1 MNHNS and CDR2 SASEGT. The CDR3 length is 14 residues.